This T cell receptor (beta chain) emerged from a study of blood T cell repertoires in COVID-19. Sequencing used immunoSEQ multiplex PCR; TCRdb keeps in-frame clones, though not all of them. This table holds 300,000 to 400,000 clones, more than 70% found once. Sequencing was performed on peripheral blood. This sequence was found in a man aged 25-45 years with active or convalescent COVID-19.

This chain's CDR3 is CASGLHRGGQYF. In DNA form, the CDR3 reads TGTGCTAGTGGTTTGCACAGGGGAGGGCAGTACTTC. The chain employs TRBV12-5 and TRBJ2-7, with D possibly matching TRBD1 (7 bases). The length of the CDR3 is 12 residues. V was clipped by 2 bases and J by 9 bases, with 11 bases between them. Germline values: CDR1 LGHNT, CDR2 FRNRAP.